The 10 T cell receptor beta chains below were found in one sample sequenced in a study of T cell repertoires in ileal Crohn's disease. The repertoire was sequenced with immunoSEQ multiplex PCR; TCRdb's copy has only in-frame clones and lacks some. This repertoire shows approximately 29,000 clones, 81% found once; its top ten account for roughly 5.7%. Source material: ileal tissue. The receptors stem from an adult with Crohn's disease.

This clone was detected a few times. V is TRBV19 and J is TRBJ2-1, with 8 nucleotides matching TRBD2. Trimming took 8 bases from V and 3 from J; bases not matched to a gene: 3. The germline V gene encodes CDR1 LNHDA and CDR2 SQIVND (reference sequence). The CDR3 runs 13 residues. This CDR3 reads CASGGTSYNEQFF. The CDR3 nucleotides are TGTGCCAGTGGGGGGACTAGCTACAATGAGCAGTTCTTC.

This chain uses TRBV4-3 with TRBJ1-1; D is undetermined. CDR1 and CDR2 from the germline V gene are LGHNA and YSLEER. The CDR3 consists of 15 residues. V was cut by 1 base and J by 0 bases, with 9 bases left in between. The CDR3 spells CASSQGGKMNTEAFF. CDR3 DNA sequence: TGCGCCAGCAGCCAAGGAGGTAAGATGAACACTGAAGCTTTCTTT.

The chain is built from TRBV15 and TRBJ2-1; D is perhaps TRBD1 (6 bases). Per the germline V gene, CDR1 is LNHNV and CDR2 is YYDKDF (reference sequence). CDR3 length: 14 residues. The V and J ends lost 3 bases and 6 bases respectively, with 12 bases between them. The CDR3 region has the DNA TGTGCCACCAGCAGCTCGTCAGGGGTCAATGAGCAGTTCTTC. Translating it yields CATSSSSGVNEQFF. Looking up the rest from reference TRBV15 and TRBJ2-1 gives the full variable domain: DAMVIQNPRYQVTQFGKPVTLSCSQTLNHNVMYWYQQKSSQAPKLLFHYYDKDFNNEADTPDNFQSRRPNTSFCFLDIRSPGLGDTAMYLCATSSSSGVNEQFFGPGTRLTVL.

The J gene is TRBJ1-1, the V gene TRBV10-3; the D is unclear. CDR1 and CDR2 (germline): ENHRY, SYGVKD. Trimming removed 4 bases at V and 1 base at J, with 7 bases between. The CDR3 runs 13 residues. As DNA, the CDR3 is TGTGCCATCAGTGTGTGGAGGAACACTGAAGCTTTCTTT. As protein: CAISVWRNTEAFF.

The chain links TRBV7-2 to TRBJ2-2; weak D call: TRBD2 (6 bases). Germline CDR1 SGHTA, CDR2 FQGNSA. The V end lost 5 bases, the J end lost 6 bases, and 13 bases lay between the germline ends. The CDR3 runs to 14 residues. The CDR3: CASSLGGGAGELFF. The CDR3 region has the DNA TGTGCCAGCAGCCTGGGAGGAGGGGCCGGGGAGCTGTTTTTT.

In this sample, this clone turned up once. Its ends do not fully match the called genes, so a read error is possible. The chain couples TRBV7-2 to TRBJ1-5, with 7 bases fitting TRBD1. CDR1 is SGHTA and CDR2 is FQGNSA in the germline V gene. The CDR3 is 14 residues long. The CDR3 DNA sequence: TGTGCCAGCAGTTTAGGGGGCTTCTTTCAGCCCCAGCATTTT. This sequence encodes CASSLGGFFQPQHF.

CDR3 nucleotide sequence: TGCGCCAGCAGCCACCGGGACAGGGGGACTGAAGCTTTCTTT. Protein: CASSHRDRGTEAFF. This chain joins TRBV4-3 and TRBJ1-1, with 11 bases that match TRBD1. The germline V gene encodes CDR1 LGHNA and CDR2 YSLEER. The CDR3 covers 14 residues. V lost 3 bases to trimming and J lost 5 bases; unmatched junction nucleotides: 2.

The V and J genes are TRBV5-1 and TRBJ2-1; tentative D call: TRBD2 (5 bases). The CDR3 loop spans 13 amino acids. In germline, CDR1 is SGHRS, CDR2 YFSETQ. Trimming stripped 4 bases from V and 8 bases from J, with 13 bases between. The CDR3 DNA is TGCGCCAGCAGCCTAGGAGGAGTGGATGAGCAGTTCTTC. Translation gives CASSLGGVDEQFF.

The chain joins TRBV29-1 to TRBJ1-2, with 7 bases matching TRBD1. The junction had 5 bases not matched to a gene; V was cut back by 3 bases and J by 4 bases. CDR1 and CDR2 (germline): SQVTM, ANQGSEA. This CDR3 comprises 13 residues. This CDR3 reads CSVDGGGAYGYTF. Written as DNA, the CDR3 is TGCAGCGTTGATGGAGGGGGCGCCTATGGCTACACCTTC. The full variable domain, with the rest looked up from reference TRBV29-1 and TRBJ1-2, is SAVISQKPSRDICQRGTSLTIQCQVDSQVTMMFWYRQQPGQSLTLIATANQGSEATYESGFVIDKFPISRPNLTFSTLTVSNMSPEDSSIYLCSVDGGGAYGYTFGSGTRLTVV.

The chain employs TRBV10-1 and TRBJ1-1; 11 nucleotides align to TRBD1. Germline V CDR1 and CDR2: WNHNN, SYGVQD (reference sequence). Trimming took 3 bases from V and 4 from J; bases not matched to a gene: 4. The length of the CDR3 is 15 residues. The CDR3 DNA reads TGCGCCAGCAGTGATACGGGACAGGGGGGCACTGAAGCTTTCTTT. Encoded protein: CASSDTGQGGTEAFF.